Below are 27 T cell receptor beta chains sequenced from a single sample in a study of T cell responses to AZD1222 COVID-19 vaccine. TCRdb's table, derived via immunoSEQ multiplex PCR, lists solely in-frame clones and lacks some. The sample has more than 140,000 clones, around 91% seen once. Here the sequenced sample was peripheral blood, taken on day 0 of AZD1222 vaccination. The source of these receptors is an adult in good health.

The J gene is TRBJ2-2, the V gene TRBV7-3, with 10 bases that match TRBD1. V was clipped by 3 bases and J by 5 bases; unmatched bases: 9. The CDR3 has 17 residues. Germline values: CDR1 SGHTA, CDR2 FQGTGA. CDR3 in DNA: TGTGCCAGCAGCTTTTTCCCGGGACAGGGGAGTACCGGGGAGCTGTTTTTT. Translating gives CASSFFPGQGSTGELFF.

This chain joins TRBV5-6 and TRBJ2-1; D possibly corresponds to TRBD2 (6 bases). There are 15 residues in the CDR3. V dropped 3 bases and J dropped 6 bases, with 16 bases sitting between them. Germline loops: CDR1 SGHDT, CDR2 YYEEEE. This CDR3 reads CASSYPGGSGNEQFF. The CDR3 DNA reads as TGTGCCAGCAGCTACCCCGGGGGAAGTGGCAATGAGCAGTTCTTC.

The chain is built from TRBV24-1 and TRBJ1-3; D call uncertain. Trimming shortened V by 4 bases and J by 5 bases, and 5 bases separated the two germline ends. Germline CDR1 reads KGHDR; CDR2 reads SFDVKD. The CDR3 covers 12 residues. The CDR3 here is CATSDTRNTIYF. CDR3 DNA: TGTGCCACCAGTGACACCAGAAACACCATATATTTT.

The chain carries TRBV19 and TRBJ1-1; D gene unclear. Trimming cost V 2 bases and J 0 bases, with 7 bases left between them. Looked up from germline, CDR1 is LNHDA and CDR2 is SQIVND (reference sequence). The CDR3 covers 14 residues. CDR3 DNA sequence: TGTGCCAGTAGTATAATTGGGTTGAACACTGAAGCTTTCTTT. It translates to CASSIIGLNTEAFF.

The V and J genes are TRBV28 and TRBJ2-3; the D is unclear. The CDR3 is made up of 15 amino acids. Trimming shortened V by 3 bases and J by 7 bases, and 17 bases separated the two germline ends. Germline V gene lookup returns CDR1 MDHEN and CDR2 SYDVKM. CDR3 loop: CASSFLVAQLHTQYF. CDR3 DNA sequence: TGTGCCAGCAGTTTTCTGGTAGCCCAACTACATACGCAGTATTTT.

The CDR3 bases are TGCGCCAGCAGCCAGGTTCAGGGGGCCTCCTACAATGAGCAGTTCTTC. Translating gives CASSQVQGASYNEQFF. The chain recombines TRBV4-3 with TRBJ2-1; 8 bases align to TRBD1. V was clipped by 3 bases and J by 0 bases; unmatched bases: 4. The CDR3 is made up of 16 amino acids. The germline V gene has CDR1 LGHNA and CDR2 YSLEER.

The chain links TRBV6-5 to TRBJ1-1; D possibly corresponds to TRBD1 (6 bases). The CDR3 consists of 14 residues. Per germline, CDR1 MNHEY and CDR2 SVGAGI. Trimming pared 6 bases from V and 4 bases from J, leaving 15 bases between. CDR3 region: CASRIIQGSTEAFF. The CDR3 nucleotides read TGTGCCAGCAGGATCATACAGGGCTCCACTGAAGCTTTCTTT.

V and J are TRBV27 and TRBJ2-3; D is unresolved. This CDR3 is 13 amino acids long. Trimming took 8 bases from V and 6 from J, leaving 15 bases between them. The germline V gene has CDR1 MNHEY and CDR2 SMNVEV (reference sequence). The CDR3, as DNA: TGTGCCAGCGGCCCCCCGGCCTGGGATACGCAGTATTTT. Protein sequence: CASGPPAWDTQYF.

The V gene is TRBV6-2 or TRBV6-3, the J gene TRBJ2-1, with D perhaps matching TRBD2 (6 bases). V lost 3 bases, J lost 0 bases, and 9 bases lay in between. Per germline, CDR1 MNHEY and CDR2 SVGEGT. The CDR3 totals 15 residues. CDR3 coding DNA: TGTGCCAGCAGTTATCGGGAGAGCTCCTACAATGAGCAGTTCTTC. Amino acids: CASSYRESSYNEQFF.

The chain combines TRBV5-4 with TRBJ1-4; possibly TRBD1 for D (6 bases). Germline assignment: CDR1 SGHNT and CDR2 YYREEE (reference sequence). V was trimmed by 0 bases and J by 3 bases, leaving 9 bases between them. This CDR3 has 15 amino acids. The DNA of the CDR3 is TGTGCCAGCAGCTTGGAGGGGGGGGCTAATGAAAAACTGTTTTTT. Its protein product is CASSLEGGANEKLFF.

The chain is built from TRBV6-6 and TRBJ1-2; possible D gene TRBD1, 5 bases. This CDR3 is built from 14 residues. Germline lookup yields CDR1 MNHNY and CDR2 SVGAGI (reference sequence). V was pared by 10 bases and J by 2 bases, with 17 bases between. Here the CDR3 reads CATLGGYQNYGYTF. Written as DNA, the CDR3 is TGTGCCACCCTGGGGGGGTACCAAAACTATGGCTACACCTTC.

CDR3 DNA sequence: TGTGCCAGCAGACACAGGGTTAGGGGCTACACCTTC. Translating it yields CASRHRVRGYTF. The rearrangement links TRBV6-5 to TRBJ1-2; tentative D call: TRBD1 (6 bases). Germline loops: CDR1 MNHEY, CDR2 SVGAGI. This CDR3 spans 12 amino acids. Trimming removed 6 bases at V and 8 bases at J, with 13 bases between.

This chain links TRBV2 with TRBJ2-1, with 11 nucleotides matching TRBD2. The junction had 7 bases not matched to a gene; V was cut back by 8 bases and J by 4 bases. Germline V gives CDR1 SNHLY, CDR2 FYNNEI. The CDR3 consists of 15 residues. CDR3 residues: CASGSTSGSYNEQFF. CDR3 in DNA: TGTGCCAGCGGTTCCACTAGCGGGAGTTACAATGAGCAGTTCTTC.

The rearrangement links TRBV7-2 to TRBJ2-2, with 8 bases matching TRBD1. The CDR3 runs to 14 residues. Germline V lookup: CDR1 SGHTA, CDR2 FQGNSA. V lost 5 bases, J lost 6 bases, and 5 bases stayed unmatched. CDR3 coding DNA: TGTGCCAGCAGCAGGGGACAGGAGGCCGGGGAGCTGTTTTTT. It specifies CASSRGQEAGELFF.

This chain links TRBV4-1 with TRBJ1-5; D ambiguous. V dropped 0 bases and J dropped 0 bases, with 9 bases sitting between them. This CDR3 region has 16 residues. The V gene's germline CDR1 is MGHRA and CDR2 YSYEKL. The CDR3 reads CASSQDPGYSNQPQHF. DNA for the CDR3: TGCGCCAGCAGCCAAGATCCTGGGTATAGCAATCAGCCCCAGCATTTT.

This sequence joins TRBV3-1 (or the pseudogene TRBV3-2) and TRBJ2-5; unclear D gene. Trimming took 1 base from V and 4 from J, leaving 16 bases between them. From germline, CDR1 is LGHDT and CDR2 YNNKEL (reference sequence). The CDR3 is made up of 16 amino acids. CDR3: CASSQVTPSGRETQYF. For the CDR3, the DNA is TGTGCCAGCAGCCAAGTAACACCCTCCGGCCGAGAGACCCAGTACTTC.

A single count supports this clone. The J gene is TRBJ2-2, the V gene TRBV28; D perhaps matches TRBD1 (7 bases). The CDR3 consists of 14 residues. The germline gives CDR1 MDHEN, CDR2 SYDVKM. The V end lost 7 bases, the J end lost 4 bases, and 13 bases lay between the germline ends. The DNA of the CDR3 is TGTGCCAGCAACGGAGGGGGCATCACCGGGGAGCTGTTTTTT. Translated, it gives CASNGGGITGELFF.

The chain couples TRBV6-2 or TRBV6-3 to TRBJ1-1, with no clear D. The germline CDR1 and CDR2 sequences are MNHEY and SVGEGT. This CDR3 has 11 residues. With 3 bases removed from V and 6 bases from J, the gap between germline ends came to 5 bases. CDR3 DNA sequence: TGTGCCAGCAGTTATGGCCCTGAAGCTTTCTTT. This translates into CASSYGPEAFF.

The chain links TRBV28 to TRBJ2-2, with D maybe TRBD1 (6 bases). There are 14 residues in the CDR3. V was pared by 5 bases and J by 3 bases, with 10 bases between. The germline CDR1 and CDR2 sequences are MDHEN and SYDVKM. CDR3 sequence reads: CASSRDTDTGELFF. The CDR3 DNA is TGTGCCAGCAGTCGGGACACCGACACCGGGGAGCTGTTTTTT.

The J gene is TRBJ2-5, the V gene TRBV5-1; 10 positions match TRBD1. The germline V gene encodes CDR1 SGHRS and CDR2 YFSETQ. Losses at the gene ends were 4 bases for V and 3 bases for J; bases not matched to a gene: 3. The CDR3 spans 14 residues. CDR3 sequence: CASSKGQGEETQYF. In nucleotides, the CDR3 is TGCGCCAGCAGCAAAGGACAGGGGGAAGAGACCCAGTACTTC. The whole variable domain, remainder taken from reference TRBV5-1 and TRBJ2-5, is KAGVTQTPRYLIKTRGQQVTLSCSPISGHRSVSWYQQTPGQGLQFLFEYFSETQRNKGNFPGRFSGRQFSNSRSEMNVSTLELGDSALYLCASSKGQGEETQYFGPGTRLLVL.

This chain links TRBV18 with TRBJ2-3, with 8 positions matching TRBD2. Trimming cost V 2 bases and J 4 bases; bases outside gene matches: 8. This CDR3 contains 16 residues. Per the germline V gene, CDR1 is KGHSH and CDR2 is LQKENI. The CDR3 sequence is CASSPRGSGSPDTQYF. The CDR3 nucleotides are TGTGCCAGCTCACCAAGGGGGAGCGGGAGCCCAGATACGCAGTATTTT.

The rearrangement links TRBV2 to TRBJ2-1; D unclear. V lost 8 bases and J lost 8, with 25 bases in between. The germline gives CDR1 SNHLY, CDR2 FYNNEI. There are 16 residues in the CDR3. CDR3 in amino acids: CASRFWGPTTLYEQFF. The CDR3 region has the DNA TGTGCCAGCCGGTTCTGGGGTCCCACAACACTTTATGAGCAGTTCTTC.

V usage is TRBV27 and J usage is TRBJ1-6; no firm D call. The CDR3 runs 15 residues. The germline V gene has CDR1 MNHEY and CDR2 SMNVEV (reference sequence). V lost 2 bases and J lost 9, with 14 bases in between. CDR3 coding DNA: TGTGCCAGCAGTTTAGCCGGGTCCCTTGGTTCACCCCTCCACTTT. It specifies CASSLAGSLGSPLHF.

The V call is TRBV18, the J call TRBJ2-1; 8 bases are a match to TRBD2. Germline V gene data show CDR1 as KGHSH and CDR2 as LQKENI. Trimming removed 5 bases from V and 0 bases from J; junction bases left unmatched: 3. The CDR3 is 15 residues long. The CDR3: CASSFSGSSYNEQFF. The CDR3 coding sequence is TGTGCCAGCTCATTCAGCGGGAGCTCCTACAATGAGCAGTTCTTC.

The rearrangement links TRBV11-2 to TRBJ2-2, with D possibly matching TRBD2 (6 bases). CDR3 length: 15 amino acids. Germline assignment: CDR1 SGHAT and CDR2 FQNNGV. Trimming pared 2 bases from V and 0 bases from J, leaving 7 bases between. The CDR3 nucleotides are TGTGCCAGCAGCTTATTAGCGGCGAACACCGGGGAGCTGTTTTTT. Amino acids: CASSLLAANTGELFF.

The rearrangement links TRBV28 to TRBJ1-2, with a possible D match to TRBD1 (5 bases). The CDR3 contains 15 residues. The germline gives CDR1 MDHEN, CDR2 SYDVKM. V dropped 5 bases and J dropped 3 bases, with 16 bases sitting between them. The CDR3 protein is CASSLAGLMDYGYTF. The CDR3 DNA reads TGTGCCAGCAGTCTCGCGGGACTGATGGACTATGGCTACACCTTC.

This chain joins TRBV20-1 and TRBJ2-7; 10 bases match TRBD1. V was pared by 3 bases and J by 4 bases, with 9 bases of the junction left unmatched. The CDR3 totals 15 residues. Germline CDR1 reads DFQATT; CDR2 reads SNEGSKA (reference sequence). The CDR3 nucleotides are TGCAGTGCTAGTTCCGCCGACAGGGGGCGGTACGAGCAGTACTTC. It codes for CSASSADRGRYEQYF.